This T cell receptor beta chain was recorded in a study of response to subunit inactivated influenza vaccine. As to this clonotype: The antigen remains unidentified.

Whole-study findings and limits: T cells newly recruited by each seasonal influenza vaccination are few, the authors suggested.

Each CDR3 protein gets one entry after TCRdb re-called the RT-PCR reads with MiXCR. The sample shows under 200,000 distinct CDR3 sequences, approximately 12% of them seen only once. Trimming shortened V by 3 bases and J by 2 bases, and 22 bases separated the two germline ends. The germline CDR1 and CDR2 sequences are SGHDT and YYEEEE. The CDR3 is made up of 18 amino acids. These data were also filed under a second study, of T cells expressing NK-cell markers. From that paper: A 5'RACE template switching approach incorporating UMIs was used to make TCR beta cDNA. Four of the donors also had these clonotypes leading their CD3+CD56-NKG2C+ fraction.

The sample consisted of CD8+ T cells sorted from PBMCs, taken approximately 13 days after vaccination. The genes are TRBV5-6 and TRBJ2-3, with D perhaps matching TRBD1 (8 bases). This sequence was found in a man in his fifties who received an inactivated influenza vaccine. The CDR3 protein is CASSSDRGLADNTDTQYF. The CDR3 DNA is TGTGCCAGCAGCTCAGACAGGGGCCTAGCGGACAACACAGATACGCAGTATTTT. Full variable domain (rest looked up from reference TRBV5-6 and TRBJ2-3): DAGVTQSPTHLIKTRGQQVTLRCSPKSGHDTVSWYQQALGQGPQFIFQYYEEEERQRGNFPDRFSGHQFPNYSSELNVNALLLGDSALYLCASSSDRGLADNTDTQYFGPGTRLTVL.